The rows below give T cell receptor beta chains drawn from one sample of a study of memory CD8 T cells in hepatitis C reinfection. Generated by immunoSEQ multiplex PCR, the TCRdb table keeps only in-frame clones and is missing some. The data contain about 50,000 clones, 75% to 90% of them singletons. Sequencing was done on a sample of naive CD8+ T cells sorted from blood. These receptors were collected from a man aged 18 to 35 with hepatitis C virus infection. Both conserved end residues are part of each CDR3. Fields, in order: CDR3 protein, CDR3 DNA, D gene, V gene, clone size, J gene. D genes are given only for firm matches. Part of the rows lack a size; the others show once, few, many or a class for expanded clones.

CDR3: CASSYPSGSQETQYF
DNA: TGTGCCAGCAGTTATCCTAGCGGGAGTCAAGAGACCCAGTACTTC
D: TRBD2
V: TRBV6-5
size: few
J: TRBJ2-5

CDR3: CASSESPQFYGYTF
DNA: TGTGCCAGCAGTGAATCCCCACAGTTCTATGGCTACACCTTC
D: -
V: TRBV6-1
size: -
J: TRBJ1-2

CDR3: CASIERSGNTIYF
DNA: TGTGCCAGTATAGAACGCTCTGGAAACACCATATATTTT
D: -
V: TRBV19
size: -
J: TRBJ1-3

CDR3: CASSRDSMNTEAFF
DNA: TGTGCCAGCAGTCGGGACAGCATGAACACTGAAGCTTTCTTT
D: TRBD1
V: TRBV7-6
size: -
J: TRBJ1-1

CDR3: CASSQDTTYNEQFF
DNA: TGTGCCAGCAGCCAAGATACCACATACAATGAGCAGTTCTTC
D: -
V: TRBV14
size: -
J: TRBJ2-1

CDR3: CASSVGGGRGSTDTQYF
DNA: TGTGCCAGCAGCGTAGGGGGGGGGCGCGGCAGCACAGATACGCAGTATTTT
D: -
V: TRBV9
size: few
J: TRBJ2-3

CDR3: CASSERYGRGVPIYGYTF
DNA: TGTGCCAGCAGTGAAAGATATGGCAGGGGTGTTCCTATCTATGGCTACACCTTC
D: -
V: TRBV6-1
size: -
J: TRBJ1-2

CDR3: CASSLGLTSTDTQYF
DNA: TGTGCCAGCAGCTTAGGTCTGACTAGCACAGATACGCAGTATTTT
D: -
V: TRBV7-6
size: once
J: TRBJ2-3

CDR3: CASRPRLASYEQYF
DNA: TGTGCCAGCAGGCCTCGACTAGCCTCGTACGAGCAGTACTTC
D: TRBD2
V: TRBV6-5
size: -
J: TRBJ2-7

CDR3: CASSYPIVGGPPSTDTQYF
DNA: TGTGCCAGCAGCTACCCAATAGTGGGGGGGCCCCCTAGCACAGATACGCAGTATTTT
D: -
V: TRBV7-2
size: -
J: TRBJ2-3

CDR3: CASSLGSGTYEQYF
DNA: TGTGCCAGCAGCTTAGGGAGCGGAACCTACGAGCAGTACTTC
D: -
V: TRBV11-2
size: -
J: TRBJ2-7

CDR3: CASSLPRTVNEKLFF
DNA: TGTGCCAGCAGTTTGCCCCGGACAGTCAATGAAAAACTGTTTTTT
D: -
V: TRBV28
size: -
J: TRBJ1-4

CDR3: CASAGTVNNEQFF
DNA: TGTGCCAGTGCCGGGACAGTTAACAATGAGCAGTTCTTC
D: TRBD1
V: TRBV19
size: -
J: TRBJ2-1

CDR3: CASSHPRGETQYF
DNA: TGCGCCAGCAGCCATCCACGGGGAGAGACCCAGTACTTC
D: -
V: TRBV4-1
size: -
J: TRBJ2-5

CDR3: CASSEPQGREKLFF
DNA: TGTGCCAGCAGTGAACCCCAGGGTAGAGAAAAACTGTTTTTT
D: -
V: TRBV2
size: -
J: TRBJ1-4

CDR3: CASSTLGGDYEQYF
DNA: TGTGCCAGCAGTACCCTAGGGGGGGACTACGAGCAGTACTTC
D: -
V: TRBV6-6
size: -
J: TRBJ2-7

CDR3: CASSRDSSSYNEQFF
DNA: TGTGCCAGCAGTCGAGACTCGAGCTCCTACAATGAGCAGTTCTTC
D: -
V: TRBV6-5
size: -
J: TRBJ2-1

CDR3: CASSQKENGYNEQFF
DNA: TGTGCCAGCAGCCAGAAGGAGAATGGGTACAATGAGCAGTTCTTC
D: -
V: TRBV4-2
size: -
J: TRBJ2-1

CDR3: CASSWGLAGISTDTQYF
DNA: TGTGCCAGCAGCTGGGGACTAGCGGGGATTAGCACAGATACGCAGTATTTT
D: TRBD2
V: TRBV5-6
size: -
J: TRBJ2-3

CDR3: CASSLGSGPQHF
DNA: TGTGCCAGCAGCTTAGGTTCGGGGCCCCAGCATTTT
D: -
V: TRBV7-2
size: -
J: TRBJ1-5